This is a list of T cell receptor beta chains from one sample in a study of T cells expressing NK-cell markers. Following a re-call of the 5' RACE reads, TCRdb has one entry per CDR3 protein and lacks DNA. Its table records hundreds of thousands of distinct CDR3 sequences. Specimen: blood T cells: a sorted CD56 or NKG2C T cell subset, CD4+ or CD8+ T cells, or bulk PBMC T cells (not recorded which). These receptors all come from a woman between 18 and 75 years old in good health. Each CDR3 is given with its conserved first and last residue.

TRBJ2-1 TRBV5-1 CASSPQAGFNEQFF
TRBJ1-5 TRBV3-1 CASSRQASHQPQHF
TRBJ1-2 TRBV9 CASSDQKTGVYGYTF
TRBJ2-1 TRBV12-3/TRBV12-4 CASSSYGAGRRYEQFF
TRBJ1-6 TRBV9 CASSPEGQGANSPLHF
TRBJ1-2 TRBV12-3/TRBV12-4 CASNWGSMHGYTF
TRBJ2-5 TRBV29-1 CSGGGPVETQYF
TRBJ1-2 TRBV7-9 CASSLARTEYGYTF
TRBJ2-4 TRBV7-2 CASILAGGPAKNIQYF
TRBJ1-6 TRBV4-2 CASSQEGISVSYNSPLHF
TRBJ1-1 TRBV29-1 CSVEMGPEAFF
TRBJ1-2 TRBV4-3 CASSQGSLANYGYTF
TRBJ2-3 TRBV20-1 CSAQTKLRAPDTQYF
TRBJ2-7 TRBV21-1 CASSKGDRKSYEQYF
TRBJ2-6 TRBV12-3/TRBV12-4 CASSGQPISGANVLTF
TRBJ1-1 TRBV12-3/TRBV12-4 CASTPGQGNTEAFF
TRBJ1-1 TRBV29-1 CSVEDRFRENTEAFF
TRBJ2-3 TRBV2 CASSESTDTQYF
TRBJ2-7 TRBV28 CASRPGQEGVREQYF
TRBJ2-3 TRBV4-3 CASSLGLLRTDTQYF
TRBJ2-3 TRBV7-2 CASSFEAARPTQYF
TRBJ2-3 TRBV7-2 CASSNGGGTDTQYF
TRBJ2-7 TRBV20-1 CSAYDPGIPYEQYF
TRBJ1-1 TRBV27 CASRTHSGAEAFF
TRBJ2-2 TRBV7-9 CASSNRDRAIGGELFF
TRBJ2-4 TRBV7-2 CASSSTEALAKNIQYF
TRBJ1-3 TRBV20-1 CSARDAQGAPGNTIYF
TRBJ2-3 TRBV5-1 CASSHRLAGGPDTQYF
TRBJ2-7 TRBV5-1 CASRQTGPTYEQYF